The rows below give T cell receptor beta chains drawn from one sample of a study of blood T cell repertoires in COVID-19. Method: immunoSEQ multiplex PCR; TCRdb's copy keeps in-frame clones and lacks some. The data contain 250,000 or so clones, just under 85% of them singletons. The specimen was peripheral blood. The receptor source for this set is a man in his fifties or sixties with acute or convalescent COVID-19. The CDR3 runs from the conserved cysteine through the conserved F or W. The D gene is left open where the match is weak. Clone size is not always given. Where it is, it says once, few, many or a class for expanded clones.

j_call	v_call	d_call	clone_size	cdr3_nt	cdr3_aa
TRBJ2-1	TRBV19	TRBD2	-	TGTGCCAGTAGTATACAACTTGGGAGGGATGAGCAGTTCTTC	CASSIQLGRDEQFF
TRBJ2-3	TRBV6-5	TRBD2	-	TGTGCCAGCAGTTCAGGGCGGGAGGAGGCAGATACGCAGTATTTT	CASSSGREEADTQYF
TRBJ1-1	TRBV7-3	-	-	TGTGCCAGCAGCTTAACCCCAGAAGCTGAAGCTTTCTTT	CASSLTPEAEAFF
TRBJ1-4	TRBV3-1/TRBV3-2	-	-	TGTGCCAGCAGCCAAGTAACAGGGTATAATGAAAAACTGTTTTTT	CASSQVTGYNEKLFF
TRBJ2-7	TRBV2	-	-	TGTGCCAGCAGTGATTCGTGGCTCAACGAGCAGTACTTC	CASSDSWLNEQYF
TRBJ2-2	TRBV5-1	TRBD1	-	TGCGCCAGCAGCTTGACCTTCCTGGGACAGGGAATCCCCGGGGAGCTGTTTTTT	CASSLTFLGQGIPGELFF
TRBJ1-3	TRBV10-1	TRBD1	-	TGCGCCAGCAGTCCCGGGACAGGGACTGGAAACACCATATATTTT	CASSPGTGTGNTIYF
TRBJ1-6	TRBV28	TRBD1	-	TGTGCCAGCAGTGAAACAGGGGGCCTAGCTTCTTCACCCCTCCACTTT	CASSETGGLASSPLHF
TRBJ2-4	TRBV19	-	-	TGTGCCAGTAGTATTGCGAAAAACATTCAGTACTTC	CASSIAKNIQYF
TRBJ1-5	TRBV6-5	-	-	TGTGCCAGTGGAGTAGGGCCCCAGCATTTT	CASGVGPQHF
TRBJ1-2	TRBV18	TRBD1	once	TGTGCCAGCTCACTCAGAACCGGGACAGAGGGGTTCGGCTACACCTTC	CASSLRTGTEGFGYTF
TRBJ2-1	TRBV12-3/TRBV12-4	TRBD2	once	TGTGCCAGCAGTTCCGGGACTAGCGTTGAGCAGTTCTTC	CASSSGTSVEQFF
TRBJ1-2	TRBV19	-	-	TGTGCCAGTAGTATCTTGGGGGGGACACCCGACGGCTACACCTTC	CASSILGGTPDGYTF
TRBJ1-2	TRBV5-5	-	-	TGTGCCAGCAGCTTGATAGGACAGCCGACTAACTATGGCTACACCTTC	CASSLIGQPTNYGYTF
TRBJ2-3	TRBV10-3	-	few	TGTGCCATCAGGCCAGGAGGGGGCGGCGCAGATACGCAGTATTTT	CAIRPGGGGADTQYF
TRBJ1-3	TRBV29-1	-	few	TGCAGCGTTACGAGCTCTGGAAACACCATATATTTT	CSVTSSGNTIYF
TRBJ2-7	TRBV11-2	-	medium-sized	TGTGCCAGCAGCCCTACGACAGGTCCCTACGAGCAGTACTTC	CASSPTTGPYEQYF
TRBJ1-2	TRBV18	TRBD1	-	TGTGCCAGCTCGGGGACAGGGGGCGACTATGGCTACACCTTC	CASSGTGGDYGYTF
TRBJ2-3	TRBV27	TRBD1	-	TGTGCCAGCATGGCGGGACAGGGACTAGATACGCAGTATTTT	CASMAGQGLDTQYF
TRBJ2-7	TRBV29-1	-	-	TGCAGCGTTCCGTCTCCGAGCTCCTACGAGCAGTACTTC	CSVPSPSSYEQYF
TRBJ1-2	TRBV25-1	TRBD1	-	TGTGCCAGCAGTGAACCCGACAGGGGCGATGGCTACACCTTC	CASSEPDRGDGYTF
TRBJ1-1	TRBV10-1	-	-	TGCATATACGGACAGCTGAACACTGAAGCTTTCTTT	CIYGQLNTEAFF
TRBJ2-7	TRBV3-1/TRBV3-2	TRBD1	-	TGTGCCAGCAGCCCCTCCACGGGACAGGGGGTCTACGAGCAGTACTTC	CASSPSTGQGVYEQYF
TRBJ2-7	TRBV6-5	-	-	TGTGCCAGCAGTTACGTGGCCGAGGCTACCGACGAGCAGTACTTC	CASSYVAEATDEQYF